The 11 T cell receptor beta chains given below trace back to one sample, sequenced in a study of graft-versus-host responses after intestinal transplantation. Produced via immunoSEQ multiplex PCR; TCRdb's table is partial and in-frame only. The sample records about 21,000 clones, less than 45% being singletons. The authors combined roughly 200,000 CFSE-labeled responder cells with roughly 200,000 irradiated, violet-dye-labeled stimulator cells in plates. Specimen: alloreactive CD8+ T cells from a mixed lymphocyte reaction culture, collected before intestinal transplant. Subset given: CFSE-low proliferating T cells sorted from approximately 6-day pre-transplant mixed lymphocyte reaction (GvH or HvG direction). These receptors were collected from a human patient who received an intestinal transplant.

This clone was found a few times. The chain is built from TRBV29-1 and TRBJ2-7; D remains unclear. This CDR3 comprises 13 residues. Germline assignment: CDR1 SQVTM and CDR2 ANQGSEA. V was clipped by 3 bases and J by 3 bases, with 12 bases between them. DNA for the CDR3: TGCAGCGTTGAGTACTTCAACGACTACGAGCAGTACTTC. The encoded protein is CSVEYFNDYEQYF.

The CDR3 DNA sequence: TGTGCCTGGAGTGCCTCTGGACTTAACCAAGAGACCCAGTACTTC. It translates to CAWSASGLNQETQYF. The rearrangement uses TRBV30 and TRBJ2-5, with D perhaps matching TRBD2 (5 bases). The CDR3 extends over 15 amino acids. Germline-derived CDR1 and CDR2 are GTSNPN and SVGIG (reference sequence). Trimming took 1 base from V and 0 from J, leaving 12 bases between them.

This clone was detected a few times. This chain connects TRBV2 to TRBJ1-2, with unresolved D. The V and J ends lost 7 bases and 8 bases respectively, with 11 bases between them. CDR1 and CDR2 from the germline V gene are SNHLY and FYNNEI. The CDR3 extends over 11 amino acids. The chain's CDR3 is CASTNEEGYTF. The CDR3, as DNA: TGTGCCAGCACCAACGAGGAAGGCTACACCTTC. The entire variable domain, with the rest obtained from reference TRBV2 and TRBJ1-2, is as follows: EPEVTQTPSHQVTQMGQEVILRCVPISNHLYFYWYRQILGQKVEFLVSFYNNEISEKSEIFDDQFSVERPDGSNFTLKIRSTKLEDSAMYFCASTNEEGYTFGSGTRLTVV.

The rearrangement joins TRBV10-3 to TRBJ2-5, with 8 positions matching TRBD2. This CDR3 is built from 13 residues. Germline trimming cut 4 bases from V and 5 bases from J; bases unmatched to any gene: 3. Germline CDR1 reads ENHRY; CDR2 reads SYGVKD. In DNA form, the CDR3 reads TGTGCCATCAGTGTTTTAGCGGGGGAGACCCAGTACTTC. Encoded protein: CAISVLAGETQYF.

The rearrangement joins TRBV5-1 to TRBJ1-2; no reliable D call. Germline CDR1 reads SGHRS; CDR2 reads YFSETQ. The V end lost 4 bases, the J end lost 5 bases, and 15 bases lay between the germline ends. This CDR3 is built from 14 residues. As DNA, the CDR3 is TGCGCCAGCAGCCCCGAATGGGGAACTTATGGCTACACCTTC. It is translated as CASSPEWGTYGYTF.

The chain combines TRBV27 with TRBJ2-5; D gene unclear. In germline, CDR1 is MNHEY, CDR2 SMNVEV (reference sequence). The V gene lost 2 bases and the J gene lost 4 bases, with 11 bases spanning the gap. The CDR3 covers 14 residues. This chain's CDR3 is CASSLGVWGETQYF. The CDR3 coding sequence is TGTGCCAGCAGTTTAGGGGTTTGGGGAGAGACCCAGTACTTC.

The V and J genes are TRBV27 and TRBJ2-7; 9 nucleotides line up with TRBD1. Germline-derived CDR1 and CDR2 are MNHEY and SMNVEV (reference sequence). After removal of 5 bases from V and 7 bases from J, the junction contained 6 bases not matched to a gene. CDR3 size: 13 residues. The CDR3 sequence is CASSLLTGGEQYF. The CDR3 DNA reads TGTGCCAGCAGTCTCCTGACAGGGGGAGAGCAGTACTTC.

This chain uses TRBV30 with TRBJ2-7; 11 positions match TRBD2. The CDR3 sequence is 13 residues long. V shed 3 bases, J shed 2 bases, and the junction held 0 bases outside the gene matches. CDR1 and CDR2 from the germline V gene are GTSNPN and SVGIG (reference sequence). CDR3 sequence reads: CAWRTSGTYEQYF. In DNA, the CDR3 is TGTGCCTGGAGGACTAGCGGGACCTACGAGCAGTACTTC.

This chain uses TRBV10-1 with TRBJ2-7; D is ambiguous. Trimming pared 4 bases from V and 2 bases from J, leaving 9 bases between. Looked up from germline, CDR1 is WNHNN and CDR2 is SYGVQD (reference sequence). The CDR3 length is 13 residues. CDR3 DNA sequence: TGCGCCAGCAGTGGGAGTCCCCCCTACGAGCAGTACTTC. Its translation: CASSGSPPYEQYF.

The chain uses TRBV9 and TRBJ2-5; possibly TRBD2 for D (5 bases). Germline assignment: CDR1 SGDLS and CDR2 YYNGEE. V shed 2 bases and J shed 9 bases, with 14 bases lying between them. This CDR3 comprises 13 residues. CDR3 coding DNA: TGTGCCAGCAGCGTCGGAAGCAGAGGGTCCCAGTACTTC. As protein: CASSVGSRGSQYF.

The table lists this clone with a few counts. V gene TRBV12-5 combines with J gene TRBJ2-5; possibly TRBD2 for D (6 bases). Germline V CDR1 and CDR2: LGHNT, FRNRAP. Between the trimmed V and J ends, which lost 3 bases and 2 bases, there was a span of 31 bases. The CDR3 extends over 21 amino acids. CDR3 amino acids: CASGLSLTGRRRVRIQETQYF. In nucleotides, the CDR3 is TGTGCTAGTGGTTTATCACTTACCGGGCGGAGGAGGGTCCGTATTCAAGAGACCCAGTACTTC.